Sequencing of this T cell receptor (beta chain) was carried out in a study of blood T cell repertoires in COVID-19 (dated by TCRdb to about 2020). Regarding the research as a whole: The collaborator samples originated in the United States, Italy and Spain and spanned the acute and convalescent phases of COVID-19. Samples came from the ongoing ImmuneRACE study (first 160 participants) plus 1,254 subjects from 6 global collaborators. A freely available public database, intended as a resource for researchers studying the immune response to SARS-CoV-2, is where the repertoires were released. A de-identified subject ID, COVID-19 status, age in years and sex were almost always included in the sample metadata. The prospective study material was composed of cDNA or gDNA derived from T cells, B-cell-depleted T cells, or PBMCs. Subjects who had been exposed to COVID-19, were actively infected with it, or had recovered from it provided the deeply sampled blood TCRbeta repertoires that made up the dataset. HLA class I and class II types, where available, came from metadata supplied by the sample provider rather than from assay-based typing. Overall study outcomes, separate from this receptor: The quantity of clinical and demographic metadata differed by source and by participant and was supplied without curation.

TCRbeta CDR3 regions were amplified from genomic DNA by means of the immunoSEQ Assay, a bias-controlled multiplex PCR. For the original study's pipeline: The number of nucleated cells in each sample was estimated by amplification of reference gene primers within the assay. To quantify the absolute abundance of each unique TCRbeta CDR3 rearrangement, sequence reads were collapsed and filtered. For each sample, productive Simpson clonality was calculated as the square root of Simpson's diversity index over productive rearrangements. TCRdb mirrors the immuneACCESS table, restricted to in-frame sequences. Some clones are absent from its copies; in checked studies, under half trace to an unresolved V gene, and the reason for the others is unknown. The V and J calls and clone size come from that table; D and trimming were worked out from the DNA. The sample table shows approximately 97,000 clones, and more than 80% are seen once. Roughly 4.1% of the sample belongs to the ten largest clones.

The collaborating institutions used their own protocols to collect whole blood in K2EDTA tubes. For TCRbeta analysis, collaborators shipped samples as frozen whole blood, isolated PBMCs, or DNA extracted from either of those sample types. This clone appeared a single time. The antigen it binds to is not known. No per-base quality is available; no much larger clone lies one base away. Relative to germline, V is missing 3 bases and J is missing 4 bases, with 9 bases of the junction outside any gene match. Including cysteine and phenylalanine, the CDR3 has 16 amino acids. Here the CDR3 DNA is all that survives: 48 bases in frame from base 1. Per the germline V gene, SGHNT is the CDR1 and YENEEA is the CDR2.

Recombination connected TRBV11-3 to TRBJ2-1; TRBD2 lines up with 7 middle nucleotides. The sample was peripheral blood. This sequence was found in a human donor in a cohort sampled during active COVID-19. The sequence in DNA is TGTGCCAGCAGCTTCTCGGGGGGATATTGGTACAATGAGCAGTTCTTC. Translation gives CASSFSGGYWYNEQFF.